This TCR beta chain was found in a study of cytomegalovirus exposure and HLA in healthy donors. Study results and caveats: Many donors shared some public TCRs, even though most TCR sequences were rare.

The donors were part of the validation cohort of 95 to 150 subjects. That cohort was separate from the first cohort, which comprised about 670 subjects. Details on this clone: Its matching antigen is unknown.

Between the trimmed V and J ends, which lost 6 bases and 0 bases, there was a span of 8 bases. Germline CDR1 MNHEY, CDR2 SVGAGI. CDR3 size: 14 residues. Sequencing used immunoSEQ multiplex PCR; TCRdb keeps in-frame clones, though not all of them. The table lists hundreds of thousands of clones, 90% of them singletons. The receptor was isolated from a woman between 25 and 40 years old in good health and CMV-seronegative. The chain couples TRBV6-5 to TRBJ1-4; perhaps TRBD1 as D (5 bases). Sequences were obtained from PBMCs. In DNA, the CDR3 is TGTGCCAGCAGACCGACAGCAACTAATGAAAAACTGTTTTTT. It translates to CASRPTATNEKLFF.